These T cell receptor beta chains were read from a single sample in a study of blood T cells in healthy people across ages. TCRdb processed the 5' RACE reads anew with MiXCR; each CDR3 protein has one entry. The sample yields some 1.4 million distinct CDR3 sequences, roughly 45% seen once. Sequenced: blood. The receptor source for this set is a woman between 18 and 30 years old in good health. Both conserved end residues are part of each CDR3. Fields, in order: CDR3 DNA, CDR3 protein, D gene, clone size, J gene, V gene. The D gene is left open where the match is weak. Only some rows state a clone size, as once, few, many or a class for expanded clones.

TGCGCCAGCAGTGAGTCGGAGCAAGCGGGAAAGGATACGCAGTATTTT	CASSESEQAGKDTQYF	TRBD2	NA	TRBJ2-3	TRBV10-2
TGCAGTGCTCACCAAAAATTTACTGGGTGGCCCCAGCATTTT	CSAHQKFTGWPQHF	NA	NA	TRBJ1-5	TRBV20-1
TGTGCCAGCAGCAAAGATCTGAGGCTAGACCAAGAGACCCAGTACTTC	CASSKDLRLDQETQYF	NA	NA	TRBJ2-5	TRBV21-1
TGTGCCATCAGCGTAGCGGGGGGTTACAATGAGCAGTTCTTC	CAISVAGGYNEQFF	TRBD2	NA	TRBJ2-1	TRBV10-3
TGTGCCATCAGTGGGATGGCCGCGGGGGGGAGCACAGATACGCAGTATTTT	CAISGMAAGGSTDTQYF	TRBD2	few	TRBJ2-3	TRBV10-3
TGCGCCAGCAGAACAGGGAGCAATGAGCAGTTCTTC	CASRTGSNEQFF	NA	once	TRBJ2-1	TRBV4-1
TGTGCCAGCAGCTACTCCGGGACAGGGACGGAGACCCAGTACTTC	CASSYSGTGTETQYF	TRBD1	NA	TRBJ2-5	TRBV7-7
TGTGCCAGCAGTTTTCACAGGGGAGGGCTTTGGAATCAGCCCCAGCATTTT	CASSFHRGGLWNQPQHF	TRBD1	NA	TRBJ1-5	TRBV12-3/TRBV12-4
TGCAGCGTTGAAGCCGGACAGCCTCAAGAGACCCAGTACTTC	CSVEAGQPQETQYF	NA	few	TRBJ2-5	TRBV29-1
TGTGCCAGCAGTTCTCAGGCCACCCCTTCCTACGAGCAGTACTTC	CASSSQATPSYEQYF	NA	few	TRBJ2-7	TRBV7-6
TGCAGTGCTAGCCCACAAGAGACCCAGTACTTC	CSASPQETQYF	NA	many	TRBJ2-5	TRBV20-1
TGTGCCAGCAGCTTAGCTTTTAGCGGGGCCCCCGGGCCCCAGTACTTC	CASSLAFSGAPGPQYF	TRBD2	NA	TRBJ2-5	TRBV7-8
TGCAGTGCTAGGACCGGGACAGGGGTCTCACCCCTCCACTTT	CSARTGTGVSPLHF	TRBD1	once	TRBJ1-6	TRBV20-1
TGTGCCAGCAGTAATCGACAGGTGAACTATGGCTACACCTTC	CASSNRQVNYGYTF	NA	NA	TRBJ1-2	TRBV12-3/TRBV12-4
TGTGCCAGCAGCTTAGAAGGCATGGTGCCTCAGTACTTC	CASSLEGMVPQYF	NA	few	TRBJ2-4	TRBV7-9
TGTGCCAGCTCTGATAGGACATACCTTCACGAGCAGTACTTC	CASSDRTYLHEQYF	NA	NA	TRBJ2-7	TRBV2
TGTGCCTTCTGGGGGGGAGATTACACAAATACGCAGTATTTT	CAFWGGDYTNTQYF	TRBD2	few	TRBJ2-3	TRBV10-3
TGTGCCAGCAGCCGACTGGACTATGGCTACACCTTC	CASSRLDYGYTF	NA	NA	TRBJ1-2	TRBV7-9
TGTGCCAGCAGCCCGGGACTAGCGGGGGCATTGAACAATGAGCAGTTCTTC	CASSPGLAGALNNEQFF	TRBD2	few	TRBJ2-1	TRBV7-9
TGTGCCAGCAGTTACTACGAGGGAGGGGGACTAGCGGGAGGGCCAGATACGCAGTATTTT	CASSYYEGGGLAGGPDTQYF	TRBD2	NA	TRBJ2-3	TRBV6-5
TGCGCCAGCAGCTTGGTTAGCGGGAACTACGATGAGCAGTACTTC	CASSLVSGNYDEQYF	TRBD2	NA	TRBJ2-7	TRBV5-1
TGTGCCAGCAGCGTAGCTACGTTCGCTAGCGGGAACACCGGGGAGCTGTTTTTT	CASSVATFASGNTGELFF	TRBD2	few	TRBJ2-2	TRBV9
TGTGCTAGTGGTACTTCCCCAACAGGGGCGCTGGGGGAGACCCAGTACTTC	CASGTSPTGALGETQYF	TRBD1	NA	TRBJ2-5	TRBV12-5
TGCAGCGTTGAAGATCAGACCCAAATCAAGGGCGAGCAGTACTTC	CSVEDQTQIKGEQYF	NA	many	TRBJ2-7	TRBV29-1
TGTGCCAGCAGTCCAACTGGGGGGAGGACAGATACGCAGTATTTT	CASSPTGGRTDTQYF	NA	many	TRBJ2-3	TRBV12-3/TRBV12-4
TGCAGTGCCCCGTCGGGGGGGCCTAGGGATGAGCAGTTCTTC	CSAPSGGPRDEQFF	TRBD2	NA	TRBJ2-1	TRBV20-1
TGTGCCAGCAGTTTCCAGGAAGGCACTGAAGCTTTCTTT	CASSFQEGTEAFF	NA	few	TRBJ1-1	TRBV27
TGTGCCAGCCTGAGAGGACTAGCGGGATCGGGAGAGACCCAGTACTTC	CASLRGLAGSGETQYF	TRBD2	once	TRBJ2-5	TRBV2
TGTGCCAGCAGCTTGACACTTAGTTTGAGCTACACCTTC	CASSLTLSLSYTF	NA	NA	TRBJ1-2	TRBV5-8
TGTGCCAGCAGCCAAGATGCAAGCGGGGGGATACAGACCCAGTACTTC	CASSQDASGGIQTQYF	TRBD2	few	TRBJ2-5	TRBV3-1
TGCAGTGCTAGAGATCTGACCGCGGGGGTTGGAGAGACCCAGTACTTC	CSARDLTAGVGETQYF	TRBD2	NA	TRBJ2-5	TRBV20-1
TGTGCCAGCAGCTTAGCCGGAGGGATGGAGTATGGCTACACCTTC	CASSLAGGMEYGYTF	NA	NA	TRBJ1-2	TRBV7-9
TGTGCCAGCAGTTTTAGTCCCGCGGGAGCTGGTACAGATACGCAGTATTTT	CASSFSPAGAGTDTQYF	TRBD2	NA	TRBJ2-3	TRBV12-3/TRBV12-4
TGTGCCAGCAGTCTTCTTCTTGGGGTCTATGGCTACACCTTC	CASSLLLGVYGYTF	NA	few	TRBJ1-2	TRBV28
TGTGCCAGCAGCCAAGATAAGAGGACAGGTTACGAGCAGTACTTC	CASSQDKRTGYEQYF	TRBD1	NA	TRBJ2-7	TRBV14
TGTGCCAGCAGCTTAGTTCGGCTAGCGGACTACGAGCAGTACTTC	CASSLVRLADYEQYF	TRBD2	few	TRBJ2-7	TRBV7-9
TGTGCCAGCAGTGAAGGCTTAGGGCAGGCCTACGAGCAGTACTTC	CASSEGLGQAYEQYF	NA	NA	TRBJ2-7	TRBV6-1
TGTGCCAGTAGGAATAGCGGGACCTACAATGAGCAGTACTTC	CASRNSGTYNEQYF	TRBD2	NA	TRBJ2-7	TRBV19
TGTGCCAGCAGTCCTAGGGGAGGGGACCGAGGGAACACTGAAGCTTTCTTT	CASSPRGGDRGNTEAFF	NA	NA	TRBJ1-1	TRBV27
TGTGCCAGCAGCTCAATCGACACTGAAGCTTTCTTT	CASSSIDTEAFF	NA	NA	TRBJ1-1	TRBV3-1
TGTGCCAGCTCACCCGCGGCAGGTCTAATGAACACTGAAGCTTTCTTT	CASSPAAGLMNTEAFF	NA	few	TRBJ1-1	TRBV18